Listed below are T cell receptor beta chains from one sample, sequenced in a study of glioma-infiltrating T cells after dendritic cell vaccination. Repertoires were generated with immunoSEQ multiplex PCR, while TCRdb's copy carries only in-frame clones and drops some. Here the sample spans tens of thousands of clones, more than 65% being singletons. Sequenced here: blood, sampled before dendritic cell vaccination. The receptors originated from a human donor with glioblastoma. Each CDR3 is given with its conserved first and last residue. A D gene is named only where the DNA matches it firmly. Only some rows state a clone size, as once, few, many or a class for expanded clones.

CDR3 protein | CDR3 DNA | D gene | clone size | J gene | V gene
CASSLESGYEQYF | TGTGCCAGCAGCTTAGAGTCAGGCTACGAGCAGTACTTC | - | - | TRBJ2-7 | TRBV7-2
CASSPGQGAYDTQYF | TGTGCCAGCAGCCCGGGACAGGGGGCTTATGATACGCAGTATTTT | TRBD1 | few | TRBJ2-3 | TRBV5-6
CASSPPHGASGNTIYF | TGTGCCAGCTCACCACCGCACGGAGCGTCTGGAAACACCATATATTTT | - | - | TRBJ1-3 | TRBV18
CATSRDHNGHGYTF | TGTGCCACCAGCAGAGATCACAATGGGCATGGCTACACCTTC | - | - | TRBJ1-2 | TRBV15
CASSQGGGREYF | TGTGCCAGCAGCCAAGGCGGGGGTCGGGAGTATTTT | TRBD2 | once | TRBJ2-3 | TRBV6-5
CASSPGLEQFF | TGTGCCAGCAGCCCAGGGTTGGAGCAGTTCTTC | - | once | TRBJ2-1 | TRBV14
CASSLGPQGQFF | TGTGCCAGCAGCTTGGGCCCGCAGGGGCAGTTCTTC | - | - | TRBJ2-1 | TRBV5-6
CASSLNSGIETQYF | TGTGCCAGCAGCCTAAATAGCGGGATTGAGACCCAGTACTTC | TRBD2 | - | TRBJ2-5 | TRBV6-6
CASSPRGGVSNEQFF | TGTGCCAGCAGCCCCCGCGGGGGCGTCAGCAATGAGCAGTTCTTC | - | - | TRBJ2-1 | TRBV9
CASSPPPGGQYF | TGTGCCAGCAGTCCACCTCCCGGGGGGCAGTACTTC | - | - | TRBJ2-7 | TRBV28
CASSREGSYNSPLHF | TGCGCCAGCAGCCGGGAAGGTTCCTATAATTCACCCCTCCACTTT | - | - | TRBJ1-6 | TRBV5-1
CASSPSASANTGELFF | TGTGCCAGCTCACCATCGGCGAGCGCGAACACCGGGGAGCTGTTTTTT | - | - | TRBJ2-2 | TRBV18
CASRRIDRGQTEAFF | TGTGCCAGCAGAAGGATCGACAGGGGGCAGACTGAAGCTTTCTTT | TRBD1 | - | TRBJ1-1 | TRBV2
CASSIVWQEDYGYTF | TGTGCCAGTAGTATAGTTTGGCAGGAGGACTATGGCTACACCTTC | - | - | TRBJ1-2 | TRBV19
CASSWGLALGGELFF | TGTGCCAGCAGTTGGGGACTAGCGTTGGGCGGGGAGCTGTTTTTT | TRBD2 | - | TRBJ2-2 | TRBV6-5
CASSVRGTGGAGVGETQYF | TGCGCCAGCAGCGTGAGGGGGACAGGGGGCGCGGGTGTAGGTGAGACCCAGTACTTC | TRBD1 | once | TRBJ2-5 | TRBV5-1
CASSSRWRNTEAFF | TGTGCCAGCTCCTCGCGTTGGAGGAACACTGAAGCTTTCTTT | - | few | TRBJ1-1 | TRBV5-6
CASSHKERGKVEQYF | TGTGCCAGCAGCCATAAGGAACGGGGGAAGGTCGAGCAGTACTTC | - | - | TRBJ2-7 | TRBV14
CASSSSAGGSIYF | TGTGCCAGCAGCTCCTCGGCTGGGGGGAGCATATATTTT | - | few | TRBJ1-3 | TRBV7-9
CASQGQGAGGYTF | TGTGCCAGCCAAGGACAGGGGGCCGGTGGCTACACCTTC | TRBD1 | - | TRBJ1-2 | TRBV2
CASSLEGAVQGDTGELFF | TGCGCCAGCAGCTTGGAAGGTGCGGTTCAGGGGGACACCGGGGAGCTGTTTTTT | TRBD1 | - | TRBJ2-2 | TRBV5-1